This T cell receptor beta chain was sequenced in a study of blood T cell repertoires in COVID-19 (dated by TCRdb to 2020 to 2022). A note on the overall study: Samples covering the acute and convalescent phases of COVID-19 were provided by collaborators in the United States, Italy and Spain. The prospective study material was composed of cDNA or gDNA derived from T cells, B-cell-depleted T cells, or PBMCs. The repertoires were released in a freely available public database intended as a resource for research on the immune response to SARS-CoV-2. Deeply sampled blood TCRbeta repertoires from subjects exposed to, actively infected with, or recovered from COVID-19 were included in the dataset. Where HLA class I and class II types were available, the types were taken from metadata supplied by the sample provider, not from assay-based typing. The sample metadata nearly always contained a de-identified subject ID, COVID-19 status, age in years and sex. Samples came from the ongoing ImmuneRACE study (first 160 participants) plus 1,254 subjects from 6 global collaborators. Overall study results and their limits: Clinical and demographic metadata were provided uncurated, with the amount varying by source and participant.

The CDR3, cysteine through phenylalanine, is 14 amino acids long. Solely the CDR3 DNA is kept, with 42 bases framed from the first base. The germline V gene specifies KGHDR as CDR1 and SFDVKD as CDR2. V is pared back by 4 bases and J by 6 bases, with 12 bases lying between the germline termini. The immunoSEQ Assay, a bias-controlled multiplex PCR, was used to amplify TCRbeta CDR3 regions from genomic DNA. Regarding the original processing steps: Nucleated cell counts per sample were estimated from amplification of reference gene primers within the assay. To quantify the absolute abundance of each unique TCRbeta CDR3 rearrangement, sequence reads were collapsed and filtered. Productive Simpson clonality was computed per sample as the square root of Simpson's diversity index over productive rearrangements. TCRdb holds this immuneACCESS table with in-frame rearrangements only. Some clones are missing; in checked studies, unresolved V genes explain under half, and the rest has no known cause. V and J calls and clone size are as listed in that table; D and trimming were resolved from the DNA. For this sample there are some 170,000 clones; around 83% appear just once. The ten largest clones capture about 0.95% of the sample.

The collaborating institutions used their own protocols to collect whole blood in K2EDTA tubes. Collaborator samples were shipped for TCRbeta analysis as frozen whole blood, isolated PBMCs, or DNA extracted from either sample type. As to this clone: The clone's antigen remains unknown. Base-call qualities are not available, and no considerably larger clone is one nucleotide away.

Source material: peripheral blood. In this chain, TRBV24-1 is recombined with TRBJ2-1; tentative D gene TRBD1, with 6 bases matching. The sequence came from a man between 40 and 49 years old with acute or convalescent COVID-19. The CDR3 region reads CATSDPDSFNEQFF. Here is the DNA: TGTGCCACCAGTGACCCGGACAGCTTCAATGAGCAGTTCTTC.